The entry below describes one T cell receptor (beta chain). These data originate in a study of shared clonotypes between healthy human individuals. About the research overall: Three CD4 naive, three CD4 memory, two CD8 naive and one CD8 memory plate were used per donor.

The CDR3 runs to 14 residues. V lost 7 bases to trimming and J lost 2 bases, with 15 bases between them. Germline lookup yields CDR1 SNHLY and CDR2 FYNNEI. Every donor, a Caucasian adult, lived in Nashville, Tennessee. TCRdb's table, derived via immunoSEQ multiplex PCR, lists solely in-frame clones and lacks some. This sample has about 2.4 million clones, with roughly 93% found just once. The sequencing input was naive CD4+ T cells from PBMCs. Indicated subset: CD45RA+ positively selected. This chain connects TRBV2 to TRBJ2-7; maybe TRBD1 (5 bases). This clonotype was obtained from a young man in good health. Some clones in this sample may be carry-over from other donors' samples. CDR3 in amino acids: CASMGRALTYEQYF. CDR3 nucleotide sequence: TGTGCCAGCATGGGCAGGGCCCTTACCTACGAGCAGTACTTC.